A selection of T cell receptor beta chains follows, all from one sample in a study of blood T cell repertoires in COVID-19. Assay: immunoSEQ multiplex PCR; the TCRdb copy retains only in-frame clones and omits some. The sample carries over 120,000 clones, about 79% recorded once. The specimen was peripheral blood. These receptors were collected from an elderly woman with acute or convalescent COVID-19. CDR3s include the opening cysteine and the closing phenylalanine or tryptophan. The D gene is left open where the match is weak. Rows give clone size only sometimes, using once, few, many, or a class for an expanded clone.

j_call d_call v_call clone_size cdr3_aa cdr3_nt
TRBJ1-5 TRBD1 TRBV6-5 NA CASKGQGRRPQHF TGTGCCAGCAAAGGACAGGGTCGGCGGCCCCAGCATTTT
TRBJ2-3 NA TRBV6-5 NA CASSYSQDTQYF TGTGCCAGCAGTTACTCGCAGGATACGCAGTATTTT
TRBJ2-7 TRBD1 TRBV4-1 NA CASRRTGGTYEQYF TGCGCCAGCAGGAGGACAGGGGGGACCTACGAGCAGTACTTC
TRBJ1-3 TRBD1 TRBV5-1 few CASSSQGVRAGNTIYF TGCGCCAGCAGCTCCCAGGGGGTGAGGGCTGGAAACACCATATATTTT
TRBJ2-7 TRBD1 TRBV6-5 NA CALRPPGGTHEQYF TGTGCCCTCCGCCCACCAGGGGGCACCCACGAGCAGTACTTC
TRBJ1-5 TRBD1 TRBV5-1 NA CASSEQGAGNQPQHF TGCGCCAGCAGCGAACAGGGGGCCGGGAATCAGCCCCAGCATTTT
TRBJ1-5 NA TRBV6-5 NA CATLAGFRNQPQHF TGTGCCACCCTTGCAGGTTTCCGGAATCAGCCCCAGCATTTT
TRBJ1-2 NA TRBV12-5 NA CASAVAGEGDGYTF TGTGCTAGTGCTGTAGCAGGGGAAGGAGATGGCTACACCTTC
TRBJ2-1 TRBD2 TRBV6-2/TRBV6-3 NA CASSLGLARINEQFF TGTGCCAGCAGCCTGGGACTAGCGCGGATCAATGAGCAGTTCTTC
TRBJ1-2 NA TRBV6-5 NA CASRRDPQGNYGYTF TGTGCCAGCAGGCGAGACCCCCAGGGTAACTATGGCTACACCTTC
TRBJ2-7 NA TRBV12-5 NA CASGSGYEQYF TGTGCTAGTGGTTCGGGGTACGAGCAGTACTTC
TRBJ1-2 NA TRBV5-6 NA CASSLFRTGDNYGYTF TGTGCCAGCAGCTTGTTTAGAACAGGCGATAACTATGGCTACACCTTC
TRBJ1-6 NA TRBV7-3 NA CASRLTAANSPLHF TGTGCCAGCAGGTTGACAGCCGCAAATTCACCCCTCCACTTT
TRBJ2-2 TRBD1 TRBV10-3 NA CAISEFGTDSTGELFF TGTGCCATCAGTGAGTTCGGGACAGATAGCACCGGGGAGCTGTTTTTT